Given below is one TCR beta chain in context. Its antigen is not known. The data originate from a study of cytomegalovirus exposure and HLA in healthy donors. CDR3 length: 14 residues. CDR1 is SGHDN, CDR2 FVKESK, per germline. Overall study results and limits: Researchers reported in a later analysis that a missense DCLRE1C variant was tied to TCR beta V- and J-gene trimming. Per a prior analysis, the majority of TCR beta V segments were productive roughly 90% or roughly 30% of the time.

PCR primers comprised 60 Vbeta and 13 Jbeta primers. Sequenced by immunoSEQ multiplex PCR; TCRdb stores in-frame clones only, minus some. The table has 170,000 or so clones, roughly 84% seen once. The sample was PBMCs. The chain joins TRBV14 to TRBJ2-5; 7 bases are shared with TRBD1. The J call is in doubt because the DNA end fits TRBJ2-7 better. The receptor was isolated from a boy between 2 and 10 years old in good health and CMV-seronegative. The CDR3 DNA sequence: TGTGCCAGCAGCCTTATGACAGGGCCTCGCGAGCAGTACTTC. This translates into CASSLMTGPREQYF.